A few counts support the clone carrying this T cell receptor (beta chain). Its specificity is unknown. Barcoded TCR alpha and TCR beta cDNA libraries with UMIs came from 5'RACE using constant-segment primers. MiXCR, run by TCRdb on the 5' RACE reads, gives a single entry per CDR3 protein. The sample holds some 300,000 distinct CDR3 sequences; less than 25% are singletons and the top ten take 20% to 25%. The sample is drawn from a study of T-cell memory formation after mild COVID-19. Overall study results and limits: Still unconfirmed is whether the second-wave clones peaking on day 37 recognized SARS-CoV-2. The finding that pre-infection memory included some responding clones suggested that cross-reactive memory joined. Clones contracting over day 15 to 85 were CD4/CD8 balanced, with later expanders leaning CD4+.

V was cut by 0 bases and J by 13 bases, with 13 bases left in between. This CDR3 has 14 residues. Germline CDR1 reads LGHNA; CDR2 reads YNFKEQ. The sequencing input was PBMCs or a T cell subset sorted from them (not recorded which). The source is a man younger than 35 who had mild COVID-19 (a few samples of this study predate the infection). Cell type and time point are not known. This sequence joins TRBV4-2 and TRBJ1-6; a possible D gene is TRBD1 (6 bases). CDR3 in DNA: TGTGCCAGCAGCCAAGATACAGGGCCTGGGCCCCTCCACTTT. Translation: CASSQDTGPGPLHF.